The clone carrying this T cell receptor (beta chain) occurred a few times. The data were obtained in a study of early T cells in non-severe SARS-CoV-2 infection. Individually, cDNA molecules had unique molecular identifiers attached to them. TCRdb analysed the 5' RACE reads with MiXCR anew, one entry per CDR3 protein. Seen here are about 22,000 distinct CDR3 sequences, 4% to 5.5% observed once, and the top ten hold 20%. The germline gives CDR1 SGHRS, CDR2 YFSETQ. Trimming cost V 6 bases and J 4 bases; bases outside gene matches: 6. This CDR3 has 16 amino acids. The clonotype originates from an adult who was a healthcare worker with PCR-confirmed SARS-CoV-2 infection or an uninfected control (not recorded which). What was sequenced was whole blood. The chain recombines TRBV5-1 with TRBJ2-2, with 13 bases identical to TRBD2. The CDR3 reads CASNRLAGGATGELFF. The CDR3 DNA sequence: TGCGCCAGCAATCGACTAGCGGGAGGAGCCACCGGGGAGCTGTTTTTT.